This T cell receptor delta chain emerged from a study of Vδ1+ human thymocytes. General observations from the study: Thymic TRG and TRD repertoires appeared highly polyclonal.

The length of the CDR3 is 22 residues. Germline CDR1 and CDR2: TSWWSYY and QGS. J lost 0 bases, V lost 0 bases, and 19 bases had no gene match. The template was reverse-transcribed extracted RNA. Pooled V-gene forward primers with one constant-region reverse primer generated the CDR3 amplicons by multiplex PCR. TCRdb processed the multiplex PCR reads again with the CATT caller. The table includes roughly 56,000 delta-chain clones, around 15% detected once. To note about this clone: The antigen remains undetermined.

The V gene is TRDV1, the J gene TRDJ1, with 10 bases lining up with TRDD3. The sequenced material came from Vdelta1+ gamma-delta thymocytes from the thymus. The subset was: FACS-sorted CD3+ TCRalphabeta- TCRVdelta1+ TCRVdelta2- thymocytes. The sequence derives from a girl in the first two years of life who had congenital heart surgery. The CDR3 sequence: CALGELWASLGDIMRNTDKLIF. Written as DNA, the CDR3 is TGTGCTCTTGGGGAACTTTGGGCCTCGCTGGGGGATATCATGCGAAACACCGATAAACTCATCTTT.